These T cell receptor beta chains were read from a single sample in a study of T cells in Graves' hyperthyroidism and ophthalmopathy. TCRdb itself ran the multiplex PCR reads through MiXCR, one entry per CDR3 protein. Altogether 620,000 or so distinct CDR3 sequences are present, roughly 14% being singletons, with the ten largest covering approximately 12%. Sequencing was carried out using blood. Receptors originate from a woman between 45 and 60 years old with Graves' ophthalmopathy. The CDR3 runs from the conserved cysteine through the conserved F or W. The order of the fields is clone size, CDR3 length, J gene, D gene, V gene, CDR3 protein. A D gene is named only where the DNA matches it firmly. Some rows mark clone size as missing; the rest say once, few, many or name a class of expanded clone.

size: NA; length: 13; J: TRBJ2-1; D: NA; V: TRBV20-1; CDR3: CSARWDSHNEQFF
size: NA; length: 15; J: TRBJ2-7; D: TRBD2; V: TRBV28; CDR3: CASSPPRLAGGVQYF
size: NA; length: 13; J: TRBJ2-7; D: TRBD1; V: TRBV5-1; CDR3: CASRRTGSYEQYF
size: many; length: 14; J: TRBJ2-7; D: NA; V: TRBV6-2/TRBV6-3; CDR3: CASTVRIHSYEQYF
size: many; length: 15; J: TRBJ2-3; D: NA; V: TRBV28; CDR3: CASSLRNNYADTQYF
size: many; length: 22; J: TRBJ2-7; D: TRBD2; V: TRBV12-5; CDR3: CASGLSLKTIAGGPRLGYEQYF
size: many; length: 13; J: TRBJ1-2; D: NA; V: TRBV7-8; CDR3: CASSLGENYGYTF
size: many; length: 14; J: TRBJ2-3; D: TRBD2; V: TRBV15; CDR3: CATSRAGGADTQYF
size: once; length: 15; J: TRBJ1-2; D: NA; V: TRBV7-2; CDR3: CASSPGAAPNYGYTF
size: NA; length: 14; J: TRBJ2-5; D: NA; V: TRBV29-1; CDR3: CSVPLAEGRETQYF
size: few; length: 16; J: TRBJ2-1; D: NA; V: TRBV20-1; CDR3: CSARDLGRSLNNEQFF
size: many; length: 13; J: TRBJ1-4; D: NA; V: TRBV28; CDR3: CASSPNMDEKLFF
size: NA; length: 19; J: TRBJ2-2; D: TRBD2; V: TRBV20-1; CDR3: CSATPGLAGGRGNTGELVF
size: many; length: 16; J: TRBJ2-3; D: TRBD2; V: TRBV3-1; CDR3: CASSPGPAGSTDTQYF
size: many; length: 18; J: TRBJ2-3; D: TRBD1; V: TRBV5-1; CDR3: CASSFSPMGTGATDTQYF
size: many; length: 12; J: TRBJ1-1; D: NA; V: TRBV28; CDR3: CASNLGGTEAFF
size: many; length: 15; J: TRBJ1-6; D: TRBD1; V: TRBV12-3/TRBV12-4; CDR3: CASSARQGDHSPLHF
size: NA; length: 14; J: TRBJ2-7; D: NA; V: TRBV6-2/TRBV6-3; CDR3: CASSYGGRGYERYF
size: few; length: 15; J: TRBJ2-1; D: NA; V: TRBV28; CDR3: CASGVSRHPYNEQFF
size: many; length: 16; J: TRBJ1-5; D: NA; V: TRBV28; CDR3: CASSLVSGWGDQHQHF
size: NA; length: 15; J: TRBJ2-7; D: TRBD2; V: TRBV20-1; CDR3: CSARDKSSGRLEQYF
size: many; length: 15; J: TRBJ2-7; D: NA; V: TRBV11-3; CDR3: CASSYVPDSLYEQYF
size: NA; length: 14; J: TRBJ2-1; D: NA; V: TRBV7-8; CDR3: CASSLLAPGSEQFF
size: many; length: 20; J: TRBJ2-1; D: TRBD2; V: TRBV28; CDR3: CASSTNGLAGGWSSYNEQFF
size: many; length: 16; J: TRBJ1-5; D: NA; V: TRBV28; CDR3: CASSLRDFYSNQPQHF